The rows below give T cell receptor beta chains drawn from one sample of a study of technical replicates of blood from four donors. Sequenced by immunoSEQ multiplex PCR; TCRdb stores in-frame clones only, minus some. The table includes over 90,000 clones, roughly 96% detected once. What was sequenced was T cells isolated from PBMCs. These receptors all come from a human donor in good health. Each CDR3 is given with its conserved first and last residue. The D gene is left open where the match is weak. A clone size is listed for some rows: how often the clone was seen (once, few, many), or a class if it is expanded.

j_call clone_size v_call d_call cdr3_aa cdr3_nt
TRBJ1-1 . TRBV5-1 . CASHNNDFKGERAFF TGCGCCAGTCATAACAACGACTTCAAGGGGGAGCGAGCTTTCTTT
TRBJ2-1 . TRBV5-1 TRBD2 CASLGELAGELSYNEQFF TGCGCCAGCCTCGGGGAGCTAGCGGGAGAACTCTCCTACAATGAGCAGTTCTTC
TRBJ1-5 . TRBV4-1 TRBD1 CASSRQGVNQPQHF TGCGCCAGCAGCCGACAGGGGGTCAATCAGCCCCAGCATTTT
TRBJ1-1 few TRBV30 . CAWRRLREGTEAFF TGTGCCTGGAGACGCCTCAGGGAGGGCACTGAAGCTTTCTTT
TRBJ2-3 . TRBV6-6 . CASSYSAGPSDTQYF TGTGCCAGCAGTTACTCGGCAGGGCCTTCAGATACGCAGTATTTT
TRBJ2-7 . TRBV28 TRBD1 CASSLQTGASDEQYF TGTGCCAGCAGTTTACAGACAGGGGCATCGGACGAGCAGTACTTC
TRBJ2-3 . TRBV28 . CASSLGPPNYTDTQYF TGTGCCAGCAGTTTAGGCCCCCCAAATTACACAGATACGCAGTATTTT
TRBJ1-1 once TRBV4-1 . CASSQVFGENTEAFF TGCGCCAGCAGCCAAGTTTTCGGGGAGAACACTGAAGCTTTCTTT
TRBJ1-5 . TRBV28 . CASSFRNQPQHF TGTGCCAGCAGTTTCCGGAATCAGCCCCAGCATTTT
TRBJ1-3 . TRBV5-6 . CASSWDGSSGNTIYF TGTGCCAGCAGCTGGGACGGGAGCTCTGGAAACACCATATATTTT
TRBJ2-1 . TRBV27 . CASSLSLWSSYNEQFF TGTGCCAGCAGTTTATCCCTTTGGAGCTCCTACAATGAGCAGTTCTTC
TRBJ2-3 . TRBV4-1 TRBD1 CASRQTGFGDTQYF TGCGCCAGCAGACAGACAGGGTTTGGAGATACGCAGTATTTT
TRBJ2-1 . TRBV5-1 TRBD2 CASSLAGGSSYNEQFF TGCGCCAGCAGCCTAGCGGGGGGGAGCTCCTACAATGAGCAGTTCTTC
TRBJ1-1 . TRBV4-1 . CASSRSSGDTEAFF TGCGCCAGCAGCCGTTCATCCGGGGACACTGAAGCTTTCTTT
TRBJ2-2 . TRBV6-5 . CASSYSRRGAGELFF TGTGCCAGCAGTTACTCCCGCAGGGGGGCCGGGGAGCTGTTTTTT
TRBJ2-7 . TRBV10-3 . CAIEQAGEQYF TGTGCCATCGAACAGGCTGGTGAGCAGTACTTC
TRBJ2-7 . TRBV10-2 TRBD2 CASSGSGRIYEQYF TGCGCCAGCAGTGGTAGCGGGAGAATCTACGAGCAGTACTTC
TRBJ1-2 . TRBV6-5 TRBD1 CASSYDRTGIGGYTF TGTGCCAGCAGTTACGACCGGACAGGGATTGGTGGCTACACCTTC
TRBJ2-7 . TRBV4-2 TRBD1 CASSQNSGTGINEQYF TGTGCCAGCAGCCAAAACAGTGGGACAGGGATCAACGAGCAGTACTTC
TRBJ2-7 . TRBV5-1 TRBD1 CASSLGQGAYEQYF TGCGCCAGCAGCTTGGGGCAGGGGGCCTACGAGCAGTACTTC
TRBJ2-3 . TRBV19 TRBD2 CASRRVLAGGTDTQYF TGTGCCAGTAGGCGGGTGTTAGCGGGAGGAACAGATACGCAGTATTTT
TRBJ2-2 . TRBV7-9 TRBD2 CASSLARGLVGELFF TGTGCCAGCAGCTTAGCGCGTGGACTAGTTGGGGAGCTGTTTTTT
TRBJ1-2 . TRBV19 TRBD1 CASSSDRGTGGYTF TGTGCCAGTAGTTCGGACAGGGGAACGGGTGGCTACACCTTC
TRBJ1-5 once TRBV6-5 . CASTDWKNQPQHF TGTGCCAGCACCGACTGGAAAAATCAGCCCCAGCATTTT
TRBJ1-5 . TRBV23-1 TRBD1 CASSRTPRGQGLWAPRQPQHF TGCGCCAGCAGTCGCACCCCACGGGGACAGGGATTATGGGCGCCACGGCAGCCCCAGCATTTT
TRBJ1-2 . TRBV7-2 . CASSSRGYGYTF TGTGCCAGCAGCTCCAGGGGTTATGGCTACACCTTC
TRBJ1-1 . TRBV28 . CASSLFWMSRGEAFF TGTGCCAGCAGTTTGTTTTGGATGTCTCGGGGTGAAGCTTTCTTT
TRBJ2-7 . TRBV28 . CASRTTGRTYEQYF TGTGCCAGCAGAACGACAGGAAGAACCTACGAGCAGTACTTC
TRBJ1-5 . TRBV5-1 TRBD1 CASSRWTGSNQPQHF TGCGCCAGCAGCCGTTGGACAGGGAGCAATCAGCCCCAGCATTTT
TRBJ2-1 . TRBV29-1 TRBD2 CSVEAGGSVYNEQFF TGCAGCGTTGAGGCGGGGGGGTCTGTCTACAATGAGCAGTTCTTC
TRBJ2-5 once TRBV15 TRBD2 CATADGGGQETQYF TGTGCCACCGCGGACGGGGGGGGCCAAGAGACCCAGTACTTC
TRBJ2-7 . TRBV6-1 TRBD1 CASSSRTGEDEQYF TGTGCCAGCAGTTCCCGGACAGGGGAAGACGAGCAGTACTTC
TRBJ2-1 . TRBV7-3 . CASSFARRSSYNEQFF TGTGCCAGCAGCTTTGCGAGACGGAGCTCCTACAATGAGCAGTTCTTC
TRBJ2-2 . TRBV25-1 . CASSGSSPTGELFF TGTGCCAGCAGTGGGAGCTCACCCACCGGGGAGCTGTTTTTT
TRBJ1-2 once TRBV25-1 . CASSDGVYGYTF TGTGCCAGCAGTGACGGAGTCTATGGCTACACCTTC
TRBJ2-1 . TRBV2 TRBD2 CASSVLAGGPNEQFF TGTGCCAGCAGTGTTCTAGCGGGGGGCCCCAATGAGCAGTTCTTC
TRBJ2-3 . TRBV2 . CASTLDSTTQYF TGTGCCAGCACCCTAGACAGCACTACGCAGTATTTT
TRBJ2-7 . TRBV5-1 . CASGYQPVGDYEQYF TGCGCCAGCGGATATCAACCGGTGGGCGACTACGAGCAGTACTTC
TRBJ2-1 . TRBV9 TRBD1 CASSTYEGADEQFF TGTGCCAGCAGCACGTACGAGGGGGCGGATGAGCAGTTCTTC
TRBJ2-7 once TRBV28 TRBD1 CASSLYRGPSYEQYF TGTGCCAGCAGTTTATACAGGGGACCCTCCTACGAGCAGTACTTC
TRBJ2-3 . TRBV7-8 . CASSLGDRGTNTQYF TGTGCCAGCAGCTTAGGTGATCGCGGGACCAATACGCAGTATTTT
TRBJ1-2 . TRBV7-9 . CASSLGQLNYGYTF TGTGCCAGCAGCCTAGGACAGCTTAACTATGGCTACACCTTC
TRBJ2-2 once TRBV27 . CASSLLQGNTGELFF TGTGCCAGCAGTTTACTTCAGGGGAACACCGGGGAGCTGTTTTTT
TRBJ2-2 once TRBV4-2 . CASSQDRASNTGELFF TGTGCCAGCAGCCAAGATCGAGCCTCGAACACCGGGGAGCTGTTTTTT
TRBJ1-2 . TRBV19 TRBD1 CASSSTGDPLYGYTF TGTGCCAGTAGTTCTACAGGGGATCCACTATATGGCTACACCTTC
TRBJ1-1 . TRBV29-1 . CSAFSRTGTEAFF TGCAGCGCTTTCTCCAGGACGGGGACTGAAGCTTTCTTT